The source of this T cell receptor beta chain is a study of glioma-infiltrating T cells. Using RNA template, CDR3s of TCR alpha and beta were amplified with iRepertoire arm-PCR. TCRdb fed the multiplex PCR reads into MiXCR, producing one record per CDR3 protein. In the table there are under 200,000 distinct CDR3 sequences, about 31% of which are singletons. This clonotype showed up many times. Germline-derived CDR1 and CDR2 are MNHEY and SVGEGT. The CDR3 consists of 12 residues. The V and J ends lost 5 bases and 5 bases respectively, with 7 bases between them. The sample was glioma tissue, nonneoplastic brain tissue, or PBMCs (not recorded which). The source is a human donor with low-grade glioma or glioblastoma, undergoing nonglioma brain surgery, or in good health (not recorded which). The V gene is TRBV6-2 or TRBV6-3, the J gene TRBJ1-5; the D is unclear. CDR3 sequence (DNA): TGTGCCAGCAGTACCTTTTATCAGCCCCAGCATTTT. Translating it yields CASSTFYQPQHF.